The 17 T cell receptor beta chains in this list originate from one sample, sequenced in a study of shared clonotypes between healthy human individuals. Naive-designated CD8 cells lacked CD45RO, were positively enriched for CCR7, and omitted terminally differentiated effector memory CD45RA+ cells. TCRdb's copy holds only in-frame clones and misses some; the assay was immunoSEQ multiplex PCR. Of hundreds of thousands of clones in the sample, 96% were seen once. The sequenced sample consisted of naive CD8+ T cells sorted from blood. The source is a woman between 25 and 40 years old in good health.

This sequence joins TRBV9 and TRBJ2-1, with TRBD1 matching over 7 bases. The germline CDR1 and CDR2 sequences are SGDLS and YYNGEE. The CDR3 has 16 residues. Trimming took 3 bases from V and 8 from J; bases not matched to a gene: 14. The CDR3 DNA sequence: TGTGCCAGCAGCGGAGGGGCAGGGGGTTCTGTTTATGAGCAGTTCTTC. Amino acid sequence: CASSGGAGGSVYEQFF. Drawing the rest from reference TRBV9 and TRBJ2-1, the complete variable domain is DSGVTQTPKHLITATGQRVTLRCSPRSGDLSVYWYQQSLDQGLQFLIQYYNGEERAKGNILERFSAQQFPDLHSELNLSSLELGDSALYFCASSGGAGGSVYEQFFGPGTRLTVL.

The J gene is TRBJ2-3, the V gene TRBV5-4; 9 bases agree with TRBD2. Germline CDR1 and CDR2: SGHNT and YYREEE (reference sequence). The junction had 11 bases not matched to a gene; V was cut back by 0 bases and J by 3 bases. The CDR3 runs 18 residues. CDR3 sequence reads: CASSLAGGRAGRTDTQYF. In nucleotides, the CDR3 is TGTGCCAGCAGCTTGGCCGGCGGGAGGGCCGGTAGGACAGATACGCAGTATTTT.

In this sample, this clone turned up once. The chain employs TRBV28 and TRBJ1-4; D unresolved. The CDR3 is made up of 17 amino acids. The germline V and J ends were trimmed by 2 bases and 8 bases, with 21 bases remaining between them. Germline assignment: CDR1 MDHEN and CDR2 SYDVKM. The CDR3: CASSLMVSGGPGEKLFF. The CDR3 DNA follows: TGTGCCAGCAGTTTAATGGTTTCCGGCGGACCGGGGGAAAAACTGTTTTTT.

This chain links TRBV6-5 with TRBJ2-1; no clear D. The CDR3 is 12 residues long. Trimming pared 0 bases from V and 8 bases from J, leaving 5 bases between. CDR1 and CDR2 from the germline V gene are MNHEY and SVGAGI. CDR3: CASSYSIHEQFF. CDR3 sequence (DNA): TGTGCCAGCAGTTACTCGATTCATGAGCAGTTCTTC.

The chain has TRBV5-8 and TRBJ2-2, with a weak D call TRBD2 (5 bases). Trimming stripped 6 bases from V and 4 bases from J, with 19 bases between. This CDR3 is built from 16 residues. The V gene's germline CDR1 is SGHTS and CDR2 YDEGEE. The CDR3 reads CASTPAAATTTGELFF. DNA of the CDR3: TGTGCCAGCACCCCTGCGGCCGCGACTACCACCGGGGAGCTGTTTTTT.

This rearrangement joins TRBV29-1 to TRBJ2-1, with a weak D call TRBD1 (6 bases). Trimming shortened V by 3 bases and J by 3 bases, and 18 bases separated the two germline ends. The CDR3 loop spans 16 amino acids. The germline V gene has CDR1 SQVTM and CDR2 ANQGSEA. CDR3 sequence (DNA): TGCAGCGTTGACGATTACGCAGGGGCGGGCTACAATGAGCAGTTCTTC. Encoded protein: CSVDDYAGAGYNEQFF.

V is TRBV28 and J is TRBJ2-7; possibly TRBD1 for D (5 bases). Germline V lookup: CDR1 MDHEN, CDR2 SYDVKM. The CDR3 sequence is 15 residues long. The V end lost 4 bases, the J end lost 5 bases, and 18 bases lay between the germline ends. CDR3 region: CASSSPRRGENEQYF. The DNA of the CDR3 is TGTGCCAGCAGTTCCCCCCGAAGGGGTGAGAACGAGCAGTACTTC.

This chain links TRBV4-1 with TRBJ2-3; perhaps TRBD2 as D (5 bases). The V gene lost 0 bases and the J gene lost 2 bases, with 12 bases spanning the gap. CDR1 is MGHRA, CDR2 YSYEKL, per germline. The CDR3 totals 16 residues. CDR3 region: CASSQDIGLHTDTQYF. The CDR3 nucleotides read TGCGCCAGCAGCCAAGATATAGGACTGCACACAGATACGCAGTATTTT.

The chain is built from TRBV6-1 and TRBJ2-7; the D is unclear. Germline-derived CDR1 and CDR2 are MNHNS and SASEGT. This CDR3 contains 13 residues. V lost 0 bases, J lost 6 bases, and 9 bases lay in between. CDR3: CASSEALALEQYF. CDR3 in DNA: TGTGCCAGCAGTGAAGCCCTGGCACTCGAGCAGTACTTC.

About this clone itself: In the same sample, other DNA sequences code for this CDR3. The chain carries TRBV9 and TRBJ2-7, with no clear D. Germline assignment: CDR1 SGDLS and CDR2 YYNGEE. CDR3 length: 13 residues. The germline V and J ends were trimmed by 2 bases and 2 bases, with 8 bases remaining between them. CDR3 nucleotide sequence: TGTGCCAGCAGCGTGGGCCTTACCTACGAGCAGTACTTC. Its protein is CASSVGLTYEQYF.

The chain carries TRBV6-6 and TRBJ1-5; the D gene is possibly TRBD1 (6 bases). The germline gives CDR1 MNHNY, CDR2 SVGAGI (reference sequence). This CDR3 comprises 15 residues. The ends were cut back, 2 bases at V and 5 bases at J, with 13 bases in the middle. The CDR3 here is CASSYDTGMDQPQHF. The CDR3 nucleotides are TGTGCCAGCAGTTACGATACAGGGATGGATCAGCCCCAGCATTTT.

This clone was recorded once. This chain links TRBV29-1 with TRBJ2-3; 11 bases match TRBD2. V trimming: 7 bases; J trimming: 4 bases; junction bases outside the gene matches: 7. Germline CDR1 is SQVTM and CDR2 is ANQGSEA. This CDR3 has 14 residues. This CDR3 reads CSAVLAGEADTQYF. In DNA, the CDR3 is TGCAGCGCCGTACTAGCGGGAGAGGCAGATACGCAGTATTTT.

The rearrangement uses TRBV19 and TRBJ2-4, with D perhaps matching TRBD2 (5 bases). In germline, CDR1 is LNHDA, CDR2 SQIVND (reference sequence). The CDR3 spans 16 residues. V lost 3 bases and J 1 base, leaving 13 bases between the germline ends. CDR3 DNA: TGTGCCAGTAGTATTACCGGGGTTAGCGCCAAAAACATTCAGTACTTC. The encoded protein is CASSITGVSAKNIQYF.

The chain links TRBV10-3 to TRBJ2-1; D perhaps matches TRBD1 (6 bases). The CDR3 loop spans 15 amino acids. V lost 0 bases and J 8 bases, leaving 14 bases between the germline ends. Germline V gene lookup returns CDR1 ENHRY and CDR2 SYGVKD. The CDR3 DNA reads TGTGCCATCAGTGAGTCGGGGGCTAGTTTCGATGAGCAGTTCTTC. Translating gives CAISESGASFDEQFF.

The chain combines TRBV29-1 with TRBJ1-1; unclear D gene. This CDR3 is 11 amino acids long. Trimming removed 5 bases at V and 11 bases at J, with 15 bases between. CDR1 is SQVTM, CDR2 ANQGSEA, per germline. The CDR3: CSVRQSNEAFF. Here the CDR3 DNA reads TGCAGCGTTCGTCAGTCGAACGAGGCTTTCTTT.

This clone was picked up a small number of times. This sequence joins TRBV4-1 and TRBJ1-5, with unresolved D. Looked up from germline, CDR1 is MGHRA and CDR2 is YSYEKL. The CDR3 totals 15 residues. Trimming shortened V by 0 bases and J by 2 bases, and 8 bases separated the two germline ends. DNA of the CDR3: TGCGCCAGCAGCCAAGAACGCACAGGCAATCAGCCCCAGCATTTT. The encoded protein is CASSQERTGNQPQHF.

This clone occurred once. The rearrangement uses TRBV11-2 and TRBJ2-7; D remains unclear. CDR1 is SGHAT, CDR2 FQNNGV, per germline. The ends were cut back, 4 bases at V and 6 bases at J, with 19 bases in the middle. The CDR3 runs 15 residues. Written as DNA, the CDR3 is TGTGCCAGCAGCTCCAGTTTTGGCCGGAAGGTCGAGCAGTACTTC. Protein sequence: CASSSSFGRKVEQYF.